These 13 T cell receptor beta chains were all obtained from the same sample, sequenced in a study of regulatory T cells in long-lasting Graves disease. Sample time point: newly diagnosed GD, antithyroid drugs for less than 3 months. PBMC RNA was the source of the TCR library. Arm-PCR with iRepertoire HTBI primers amplified the CDR3 regions for these TCR beta libraries. One entry per CDR3 protein, called by TCRdb with MiXCR from the multiplex PCR reads. Here the sample spans roughly 400,000 distinct CDR3 sequences, approximately 16% being singletons. The data also belong to a second study, concerning T cells in Graves' hyperthyroidism and ophthalmopathy.

Sample: peripheral blood mononuclear cells (PBMCs), taken at new diagnosis, from a patient treated with antithyroid drugs. These receptors came from a woman in her thirties or forties with Graves disease.

This clonotype was observed many times. The chain couples TRBV28 to TRBJ2-5; D is perhaps TRBD1 (6 bases). Judging by the DNA end, TRBJ2-1 fits better; the J call may be wrong. The CDR3 spans 12 residues. Germline V gene sequence: CDR1 MDHEN, CDR2 SYDVKM. The CDR3 region is CASSPNRVGQFF. In DNA form, the CDR3 reads TGTGCCAGCAGTCCCAACAGGGTAGGGCAGTTCTTC.

This clonotype was detected a few times. Given a much more abundant clone one base away, this may be a read error. Given the absence of the conserved phenylalanine or tryptophan at the CDR3 end, a read error is likely. The V call is TRBV7-8, the J call TRBJ2-5; D is possibly TRBD1 or TRBD2 (5 bases each). Germline V gene sequence: CDR1 SGHVS, CDR2 FQNEAQ. Trimming removed 3 bases from V and 1 base from J, with 12 bases in between. This CDR3 spans 15 amino acids. The CDR3 nucleotides are TGTGCCAGCAGCTTGAGTTGGGGGTCCCAAGAGACCCAGTACCTC. Residues: CASSLSWGSQETQYL.

The V gene is TRBV6-2 or TRBV6-3, the J gene TRBJ1-5; D not certain. CDR1 and CDR2 (germline): MNHEY, SVGEGT. V was clipped by 4 bases and J by 3 bases, with 7 bases between them. The length of the CDR3 is 13 residues. The CDR3 sequence: CASSSTLNQPQHF. CDR3 coding DNA: TGTGCCAGCAGTTCGACGCTCAATCAGCCCCAGCATTTT.

This chain connects TRBV11-2 to TRBJ2-3; 16 bases fit TRBD2. The CDR3 loop spans 16 amino acids. The ends lost 5 bases at V and 7 bases at J; junction bases unmatched: 6. Germline loops: CDR1 SGHAT, CDR2 FQNNGV. The CDR3 here is CASSGTSGRAGYTQYF. CDR3 coding DNA: TGTGCCAGCAGCGGGACTAGCGGGAGGGCCGGGTATACGCAGTATTTT.

This clonotype was counted only a few times. The rearrangement links TRBV11-2 to TRBJ2-6, with D possibly TRBD1 on 5 matching bases. Germline V gene sequence: CDR1 SGHAT, CDR2 FQNNGV. This CDR3 contains 19 residues. The V and J ends lost 1 base and 0 bases respectively, with 16 bases between them. The CDR3 here is CASSLVWGRYPSGANVLTF. The CDR3 DNA reads as TGTGCCAGCAGCTTAGTGTGGGGCCGGTATCCCTCTGGGGCCAACGTCCTGACTTTC.

The sample holds many counts of this clonotype. The V call is TRBV6-1, the J call TRBJ2-1, with D maybe TRBD2 (6 bases). Germline V gene sequence: CDR1 MNHNS, CDR2 SASEGT. The V end was cut by 6 bases, the J end by 7 bases, with 22 bases between. The CDR3 extends over 16 amino acids. The CDR3 sequence: CASRPRRDGMGNEQFF. CDR3 coding DNA: TGTGCCAGCAGGCCAAGGCGGGACGGGATGGGTAATGAGCAGTTCTTC.

This clonotype has a count of ten or more. V usage is TRBV7-8 and J usage is TRBJ2-7; D remains unclear. Trimming removed 5 bases from V and 5 bases from J, with 22 bases in between. Germline V CDR1 and CDR2: SGHVS, FQNEAQ. This CDR3 spans 16 amino acids. Written as DNA, the CDR3 is TGTGCCAGCAGCCAAATCGGTTCTACCAAAGGGAACGAGCAGTACTTC. Protein: CASSQIGSTKGNEQYF. Full variable domain (outside the CDR3, taken from reference TRBV7-8 and TRBJ2-7): GAGVSQSPRYKVAKRGQDVALRCDPISGHVSLFWYQQALGQGPEFLTYFQNEAQLDKSGLPSDRFFAERPEGSVSTLKIQRTQQEDSAVYLCASSQIGSTKGNEQYFGPGTRLTVT.

In this sample, this clonotype turned up a few times. The rearrangement uses TRBV5-6 and TRBJ2-1, with 11 bases identical to TRBD1. CDR1 SGHDT and CDR2 YYEEEE come from the germline V gene. The CDR3 length is 14 residues. The ends lost 5 bases at V and 9 bases at J; junction bases unmatched: 7. Written as DNA, the CDR3 is TGTGCCAGCAGGGACAGGGGGCTCGGAAGTGAGCAGTTCTTC. It encodes CASRDRGLGSEQFF.

This clonotype has at least ten counts. The rearrangement uses TRBV19 and TRBJ1-5; a weak D match, TRBD1 (5 bases). With 1 base removed from V and 8 bases from J, the gap between germline ends came to 21 bases. CDR1 and CDR2 (germline): LNHDA, SQIVND (reference sequence). The CDR3 extends over 17 amino acids. CDR3 sequence: CASSIVREDDPREPQHF. The CDR3 DNA sequence: TGTGCCAGTAGTATAGTACGAGAGGACGACCCCAGGGAGCCCCAGCATTTT.

Many counts were recorded for this clonotype. This sequence joins TRBV6-4 and TRBJ2-1, with D possibly TRBD1 on 5 matching bases. In germline, CDR1 is MRHNA, CDR2 SNTAGT. V was trimmed by 5 bases and J by 1 base, leaving 15 bases between them. This CDR3 has 16 residues. The CDR3 DNA follows: TGTGCCAGCAGTCAGGACCCGCAGGGATCCTACAATGAGCAGTTCTTC. Translated, it gives CASSQDPQGSYNEQFF.

The rearrangement joins TRBV14 to TRBJ1-2; D unclear. Germline CDR1 is SGHDN and CDR2 is FVKESK. V was shortened by 1 base and J by 5 bases, with 8 bases between the two germline ends. This CDR3 region has 13 residues. CDR3 DNA sequence: TGTGCCAGCAGCCAAGCGGCGTTATATGGCTACACCTTC. Its protein product is CASSQAALYGYTF.

The V call is TRBV4-2, the J call TRBJ2-7; the D gene is possibly TRBD1 (5 bases). This CDR3 has 15 amino acids. The V end lost 1 base, the J end lost 6 bases, and 16 bases lay between the germline ends. Germline lookup yields CDR1 LGHNA and CDR2 YNFKEQ. CDR3: CASSQAAGLLSEQYF. CDR3 DNA sequence: TGTGCCAGCAGCCAAGCGGCAGGGTTGTTAAGCGAGCAGTACTTC.

This clonotype was seen ten or more times. V is TRBV12-3 or TRBV12-4 and J is TRBJ2-4, with 10 bases fitting TRBD1. Trimming cost V 5 bases and J 5 bases; bases outside gene matches: 6. This CDR3 has 15 amino acids. The CDR3 coding sequence is TGTGCCAGCAGTGCGACAGGGGGCGCAGAAAACATTCAGTACTTC. Translating gives CASSATGGAENIQYF.